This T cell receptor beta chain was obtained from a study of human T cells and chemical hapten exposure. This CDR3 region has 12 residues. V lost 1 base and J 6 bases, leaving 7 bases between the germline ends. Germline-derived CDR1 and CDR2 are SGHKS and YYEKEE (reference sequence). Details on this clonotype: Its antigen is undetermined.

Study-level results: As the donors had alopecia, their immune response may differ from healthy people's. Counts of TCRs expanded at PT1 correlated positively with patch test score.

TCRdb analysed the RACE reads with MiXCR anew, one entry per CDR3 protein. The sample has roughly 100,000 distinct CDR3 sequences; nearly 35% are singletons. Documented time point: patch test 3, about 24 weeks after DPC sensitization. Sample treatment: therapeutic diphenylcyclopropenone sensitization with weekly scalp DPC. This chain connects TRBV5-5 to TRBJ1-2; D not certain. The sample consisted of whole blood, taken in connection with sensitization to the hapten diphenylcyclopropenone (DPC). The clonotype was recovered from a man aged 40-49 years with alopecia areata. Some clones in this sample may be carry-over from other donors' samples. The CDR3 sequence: CASSLSNDGYTF. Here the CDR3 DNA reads TGTGCCAGCAGCTTGTCCAACGATGGCTACACCTTC.